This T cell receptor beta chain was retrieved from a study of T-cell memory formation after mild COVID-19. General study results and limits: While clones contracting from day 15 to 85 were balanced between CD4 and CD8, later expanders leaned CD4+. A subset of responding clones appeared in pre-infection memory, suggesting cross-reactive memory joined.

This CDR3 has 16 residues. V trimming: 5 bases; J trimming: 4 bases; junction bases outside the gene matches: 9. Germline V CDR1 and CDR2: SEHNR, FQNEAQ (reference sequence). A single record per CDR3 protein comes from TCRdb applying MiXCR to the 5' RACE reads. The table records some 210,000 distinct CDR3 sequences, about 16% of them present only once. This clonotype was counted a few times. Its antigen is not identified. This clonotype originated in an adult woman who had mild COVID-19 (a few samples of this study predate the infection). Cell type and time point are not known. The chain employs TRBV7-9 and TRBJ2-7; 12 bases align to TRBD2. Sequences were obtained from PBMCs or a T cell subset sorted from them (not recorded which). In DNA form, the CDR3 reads TGTGCCAGCAGCCCTCGACTAGCGGGGGATCTGTACGAGCAGTACTTC. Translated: CASSPRLAGDLYEQYF.